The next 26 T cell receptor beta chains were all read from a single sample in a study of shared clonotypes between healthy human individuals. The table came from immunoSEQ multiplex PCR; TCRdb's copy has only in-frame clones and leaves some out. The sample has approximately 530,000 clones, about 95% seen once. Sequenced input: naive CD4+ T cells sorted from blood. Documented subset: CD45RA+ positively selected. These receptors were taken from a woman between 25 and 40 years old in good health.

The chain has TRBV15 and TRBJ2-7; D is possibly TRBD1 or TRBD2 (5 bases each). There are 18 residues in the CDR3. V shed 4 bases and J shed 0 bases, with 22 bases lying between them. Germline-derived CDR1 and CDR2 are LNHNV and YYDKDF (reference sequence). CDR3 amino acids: CATSTRLSKGRASYEQYF. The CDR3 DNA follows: TGTGCCACCAGCACCCGACTTTCGAAGGGGAGAGCCTCCTACGAGCAGTACTTC.

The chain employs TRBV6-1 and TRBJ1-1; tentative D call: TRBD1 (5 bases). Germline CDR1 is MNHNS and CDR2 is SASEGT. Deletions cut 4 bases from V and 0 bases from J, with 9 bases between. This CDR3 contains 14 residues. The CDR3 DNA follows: TGTGCCAGCAGTGTACAGGCGATGAACACTGAAGCTTTCTTT. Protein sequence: CASSVQAMNTEAFF.

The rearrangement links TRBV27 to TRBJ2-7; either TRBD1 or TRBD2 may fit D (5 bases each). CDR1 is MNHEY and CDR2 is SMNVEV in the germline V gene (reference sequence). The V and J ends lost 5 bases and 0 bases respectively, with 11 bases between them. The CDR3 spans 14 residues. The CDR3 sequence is CASSPGRVSYEQYF. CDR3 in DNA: TGTGCCAGCAGTCCGGGACGAGTCTCCTACGAGCAGTACTTC.

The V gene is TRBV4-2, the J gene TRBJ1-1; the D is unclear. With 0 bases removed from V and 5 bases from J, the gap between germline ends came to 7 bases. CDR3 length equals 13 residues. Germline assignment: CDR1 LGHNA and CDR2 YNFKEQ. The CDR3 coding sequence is TGTGCCAGCAGCCAAGAACAGAGAACTGAAGCTTTCTTT. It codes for CASSQEQRTEAFF.

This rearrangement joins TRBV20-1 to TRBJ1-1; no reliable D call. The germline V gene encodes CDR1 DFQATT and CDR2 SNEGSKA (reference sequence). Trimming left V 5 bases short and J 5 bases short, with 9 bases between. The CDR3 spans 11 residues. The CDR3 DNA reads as TGCAGTGCTCCATCGATGACTGAAGCTTTCTTT. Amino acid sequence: CSAPSMTEAFF.

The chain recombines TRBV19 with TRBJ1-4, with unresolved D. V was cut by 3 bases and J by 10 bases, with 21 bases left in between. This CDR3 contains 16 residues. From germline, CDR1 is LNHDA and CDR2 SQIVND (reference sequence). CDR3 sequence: CASSIVTATTSGKLFF. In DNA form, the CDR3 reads TGTGCCAGTAGTATCGTTACAGCCACAACCTCGGGAAAACTGTTTTTT.

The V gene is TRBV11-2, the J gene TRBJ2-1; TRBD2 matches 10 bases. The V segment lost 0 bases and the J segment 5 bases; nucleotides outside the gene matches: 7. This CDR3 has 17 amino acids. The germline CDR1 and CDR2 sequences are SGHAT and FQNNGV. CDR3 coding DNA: TGTGCCAGCAGCTTAGATCAACTAGCGGGAAGACACAATGAGCAGTTCTTC. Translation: CASSLDQLAGRHNEQFF. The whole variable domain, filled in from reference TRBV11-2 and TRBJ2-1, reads EAGVAQSPRYKIIEKRQSVAFWCNPISGHATLYWYQQILGQGPKLLIQFQNNGVVDDSQLPKDRFSAERLKGVDSTLKIQPAKLEDSAVYLCASSLDQLAGRHNEQFFGPGTRLTVL.

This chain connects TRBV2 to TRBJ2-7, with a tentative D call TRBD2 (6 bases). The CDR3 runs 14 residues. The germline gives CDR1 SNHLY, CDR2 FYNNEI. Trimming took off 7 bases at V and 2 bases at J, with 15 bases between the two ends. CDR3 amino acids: CASTFGTDPYEQYF. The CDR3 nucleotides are TGTGCCAGCACTTTCGGGACTGACCCCTACGAGCAGTACTTC.

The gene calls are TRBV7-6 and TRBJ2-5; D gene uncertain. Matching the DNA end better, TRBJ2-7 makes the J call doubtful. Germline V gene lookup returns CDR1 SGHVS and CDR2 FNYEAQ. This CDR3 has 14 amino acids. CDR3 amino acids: CASSLGVESYEQYF. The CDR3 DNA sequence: TGTGCCAGCAGCTTAGGGGTCGAGTCCTACGAGCAGTACTTC.

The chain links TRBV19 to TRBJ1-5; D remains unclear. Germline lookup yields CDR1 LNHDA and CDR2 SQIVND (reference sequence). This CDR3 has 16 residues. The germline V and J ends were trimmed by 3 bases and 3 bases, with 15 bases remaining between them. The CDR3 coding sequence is TGTGCCAGTAGTATTTTCACGTTGGGCTACAATCAGCCCCAGCATTTT. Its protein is CASSIFTLGYNQPQHF.

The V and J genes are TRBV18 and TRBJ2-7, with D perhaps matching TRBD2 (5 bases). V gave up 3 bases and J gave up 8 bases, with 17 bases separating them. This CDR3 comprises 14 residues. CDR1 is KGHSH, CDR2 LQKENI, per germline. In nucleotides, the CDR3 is TGTGCCAGCTCACCCCCTTCAGCGGCTACGCAGCAGTACTTC. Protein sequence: CASSPPSAATQQYF.

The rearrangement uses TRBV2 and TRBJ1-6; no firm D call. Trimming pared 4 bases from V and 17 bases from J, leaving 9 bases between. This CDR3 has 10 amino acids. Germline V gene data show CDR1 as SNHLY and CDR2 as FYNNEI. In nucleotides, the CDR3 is TGTGCCAGCAGTGCCCACTCCTTCCACTTT. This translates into CASSAHSFHF.

CDR3 loop: CASSLLDRGPEAFF. CDR3 DNA sequence: TGTGCCAGCAGTCTGCTAGACAGGGGTCCTGAAGCTTTCTTT. This rearrangement joins TRBV28 to TRBJ1-1; 8 bases align to TRBD1. The CDR3 has 14 amino acids. Germline V gene sequence: CDR1 MDHEN, CDR2 SYDVKM. V lost 5 bases and J lost 6; bases outside the gene matches: 8. The entire variable domain, with the rest obtained from reference TRBV28 and TRBJ1-1, is as follows: DVKVTQSSRYLVKRTGEKVFLECVQDMDHENMFWYRQDPGLGLRLIYFSYDVKMKEKGDIPEGYSVSREKKERFSLILESASTNQTSMYLCASSLLDRGPEAFFGQGTRLTVV.

The CDR3 spells CASSSVSGNYEQYF. The CDR3 DNA sequence: TGTGCCAGCAGCTCCGTCAGCGGGAACTACGAGCAGTACTTC. This sequence joins TRBV7-8 and TRBJ2-7; TRBD2 agrees at 7 bases. CDR3 length: 14 amino acids. Trimming removed 4 bases from V and 3 bases from J; junction bases left unmatched: 6. The V gene's germline CDR1 is SGHVS and CDR2 FQNEAQ.

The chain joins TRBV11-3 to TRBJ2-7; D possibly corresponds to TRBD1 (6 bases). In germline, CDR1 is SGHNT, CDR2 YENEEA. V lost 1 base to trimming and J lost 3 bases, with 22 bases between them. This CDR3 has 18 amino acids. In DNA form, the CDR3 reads TGTGCCAGCAGCTTAGTCGCCGCTCCGCAGGGGCGAGACTACGAGCAGTACTTC. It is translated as CASSLVAAPQGRDYEQYF.

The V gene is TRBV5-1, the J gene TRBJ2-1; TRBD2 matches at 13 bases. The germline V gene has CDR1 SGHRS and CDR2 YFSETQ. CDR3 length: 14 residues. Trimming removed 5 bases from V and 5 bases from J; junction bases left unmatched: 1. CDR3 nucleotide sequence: TGCGCCAGCAGAGGGACTAGCGGGAACAATGAGCAGTTCTTC. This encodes CASRGTSGNNEQFF.

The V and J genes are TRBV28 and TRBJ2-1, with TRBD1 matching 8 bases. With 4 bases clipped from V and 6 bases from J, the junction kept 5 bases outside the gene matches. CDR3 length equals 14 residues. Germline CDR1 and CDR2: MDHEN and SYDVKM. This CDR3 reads CASSSGQVGNEQFF. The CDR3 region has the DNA TGTGCCAGCAGTTCGGGACAGGTGGGCAATGAGCAGTTCTTC.

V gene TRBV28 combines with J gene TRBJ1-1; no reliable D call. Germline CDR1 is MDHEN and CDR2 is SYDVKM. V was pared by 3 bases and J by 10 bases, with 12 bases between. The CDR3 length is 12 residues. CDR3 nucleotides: TGTGCCAGCAGTTTGCTTAGGGCTGTAGCTTTCTTT. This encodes CASSLLRAVAFF.

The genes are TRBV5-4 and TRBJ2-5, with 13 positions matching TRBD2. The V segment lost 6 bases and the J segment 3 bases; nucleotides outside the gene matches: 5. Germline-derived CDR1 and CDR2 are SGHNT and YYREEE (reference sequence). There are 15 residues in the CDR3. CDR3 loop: CASTRGTSGKETQYF. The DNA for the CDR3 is TGTGCCAGCACCCGCGGGACTAGCGGGAAAGAGACCCAGTACTTC.

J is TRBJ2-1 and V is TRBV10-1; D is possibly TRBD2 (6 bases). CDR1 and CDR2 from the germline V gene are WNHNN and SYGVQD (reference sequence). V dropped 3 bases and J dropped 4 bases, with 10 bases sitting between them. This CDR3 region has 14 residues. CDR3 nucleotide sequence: TGCGCCAGCAGTGATGCGGGACGGTACAATGAGCAGTTCTTC. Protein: CASSDAGRYNEQFF.

As DNA, the CDR3 is TGTGCCAGCAGTTTCTCGGACAGGCCTTCCTACGAGCAGTACTTC. This encodes CASSFSDRPSYEQYF. V is TRBV28 and J is TRBJ2-7, with 7 bases matching TRBD1. In germline, CDR1 is MDHEN, CDR2 SYDVKM. The CDR3 totals 15 residues. V lost 3 bases to trimming and J lost 1 base; unmatched junction nucleotides: 6.

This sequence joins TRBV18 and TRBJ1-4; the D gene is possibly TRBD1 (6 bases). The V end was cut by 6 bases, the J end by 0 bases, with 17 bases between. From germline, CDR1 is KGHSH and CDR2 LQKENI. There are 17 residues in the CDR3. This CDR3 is CASSLDSPYATNEKLFF. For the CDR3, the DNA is TGTGCCAGCTCTCTGGACAGCCCCTATGCAACTAATGAAAAACTGTTTTTT. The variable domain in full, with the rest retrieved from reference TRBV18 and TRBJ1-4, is NAGVMQNPRHLVRRRGQEARLRCSPMKGHSHVYWYRQLPEEGLKFMVYLQKENIIDESGMPKERFSAEFPKEGPSILRIQQVVRGDSAAYFCASSLDSPYATNEKLFFGSGTQLSVL.

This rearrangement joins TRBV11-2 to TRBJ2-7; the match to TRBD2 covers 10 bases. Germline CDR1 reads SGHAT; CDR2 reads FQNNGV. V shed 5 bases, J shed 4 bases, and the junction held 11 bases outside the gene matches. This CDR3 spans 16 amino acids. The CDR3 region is CASSPGGLAGAYEQYF. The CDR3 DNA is TGTGCCAGCAGCCCCGGTGGGCTAGCGGGAGCTTACGAGCAGTACTTC.

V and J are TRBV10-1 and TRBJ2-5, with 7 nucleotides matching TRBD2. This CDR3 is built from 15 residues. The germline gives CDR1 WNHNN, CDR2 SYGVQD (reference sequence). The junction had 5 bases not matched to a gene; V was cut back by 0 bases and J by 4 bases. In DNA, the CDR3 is TGCGCCAGCAGTGAGTCGTTCGGCGGGGGAGAGACCCAGTACTTC. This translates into CASSESFGGGETQYF.

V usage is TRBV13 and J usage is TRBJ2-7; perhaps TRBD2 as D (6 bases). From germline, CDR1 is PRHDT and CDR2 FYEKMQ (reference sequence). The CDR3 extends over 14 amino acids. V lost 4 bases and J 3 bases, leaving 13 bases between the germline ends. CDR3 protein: CASSSPNGGYEQYF. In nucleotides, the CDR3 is TGTGCCAGCAGCTCCCCTAACGGGGGCTACGAGCAGTACTTC.

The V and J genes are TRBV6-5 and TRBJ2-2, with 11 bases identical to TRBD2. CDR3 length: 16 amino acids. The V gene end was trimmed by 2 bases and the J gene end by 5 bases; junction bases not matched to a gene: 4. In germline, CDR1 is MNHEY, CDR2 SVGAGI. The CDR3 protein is CASSYQLAGATGELFF. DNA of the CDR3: TGTGCCAGCAGTTACCAACTAGCGGGAGCAACCGGGGAGCTGTTTTTT.